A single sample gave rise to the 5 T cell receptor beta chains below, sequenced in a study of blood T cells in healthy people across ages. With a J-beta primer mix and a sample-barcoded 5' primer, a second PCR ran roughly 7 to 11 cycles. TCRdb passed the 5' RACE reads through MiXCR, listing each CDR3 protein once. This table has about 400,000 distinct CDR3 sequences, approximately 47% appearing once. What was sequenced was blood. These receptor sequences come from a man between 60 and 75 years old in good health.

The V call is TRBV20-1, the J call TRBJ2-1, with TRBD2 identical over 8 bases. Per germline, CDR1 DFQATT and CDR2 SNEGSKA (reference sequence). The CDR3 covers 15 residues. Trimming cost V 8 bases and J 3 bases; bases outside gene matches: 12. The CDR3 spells CSTQTRSGSYNEQFF. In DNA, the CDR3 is TGCAGTACTCAGACCAGGAGCGGGAGCTACAATGAGCAGTTCTTC.

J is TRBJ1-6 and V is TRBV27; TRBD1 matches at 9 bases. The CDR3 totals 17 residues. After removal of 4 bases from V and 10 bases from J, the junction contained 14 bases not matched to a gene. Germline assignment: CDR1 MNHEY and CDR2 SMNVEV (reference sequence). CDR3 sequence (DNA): TGTGCCAGCAGTTCGCTTTCCGTGGGACAGGGAAGCTCACCCCTCCACTTT. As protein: CASSSLSVGQGSSPLHF.

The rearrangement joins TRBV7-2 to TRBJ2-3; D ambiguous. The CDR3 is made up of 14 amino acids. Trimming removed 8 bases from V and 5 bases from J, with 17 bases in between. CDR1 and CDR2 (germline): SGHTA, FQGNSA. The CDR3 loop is CASPLGGMGDTQYF. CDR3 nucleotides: TGTGCCAGCCCCTTGGGTGGCATGGGAGATACGCAGTATTTT.

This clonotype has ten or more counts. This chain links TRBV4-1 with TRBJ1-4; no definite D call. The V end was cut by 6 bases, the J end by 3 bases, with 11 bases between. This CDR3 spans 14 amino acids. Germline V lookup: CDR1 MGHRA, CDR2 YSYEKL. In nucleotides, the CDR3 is TGCGCCAGCAGACGCGTAGCAGCTAATGAAAAACTGTTTTTT. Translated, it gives CASRRVAANEKLFF.

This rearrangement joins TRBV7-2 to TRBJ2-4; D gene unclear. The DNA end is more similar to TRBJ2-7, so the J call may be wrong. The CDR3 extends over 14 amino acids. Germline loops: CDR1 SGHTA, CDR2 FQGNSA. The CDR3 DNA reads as TGTGCCAGCAGCCCTATCGAGCTATTCGGCGAGCAGTACTTC. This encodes CASSPIELFGEQYF.